These T cell receptor beta chains were read from a single sample in a study of T cell responses to AZD1222 COVID-19 vaccine. Using immunoSEQ multiplex PCR, the repertoire was profiled, and TCRdb retains in-frame clones only, with some absent. The data contain about 150,000 clones, about nine tenths of them singletons. Material: peripheral blood, obtained on day 0 of AZD1222 vaccination. These receptors originate from an adult in good health. Each CDR3 is given with its conserved first and last residue. Each record gives: V gene, D gene, clone size, J gene, CDR3 protein, CDR3 DNA. The D gene is left open where the match is weak. Clone size is not always given. Where it is, it says once, few, many or a class for expanded clones.

V gene: TRBV27; D gene: NA; clone size: NA; J gene: TRBJ1-1; CDR3 protein: CASSLRAVPGTEAFF; CDR3 DNA: TGTGCCAGCAGTTTAAGGGCGGTCCCGGGGACTGAAGCTTTCTTT
V gene: TRBV24-1; D gene: NA; clone size: NA; J gene: TRBJ1-2; CDR3 protein: CATSDRGRATNYGYTF; CDR3 DNA: TGTGCCACCAGTGACCGGGGCAGGGCTACAAACTATGGCTACACCTTC
V gene: TRBV5-1; D gene: TRBD1; clone size: NA; J gene: TRBJ1-1; CDR3 protein: CASSRDRMNTEAFF; CDR3 DNA: TGCGCCAGCAGCCGGGACAGGATGAACACTGAAGCTTTCTTT
V gene: TRBV7-6; D gene: NA; clone size: few; J gene: TRBJ2-7; CDR3 protein: CASSLTDGSYEQYF; CDR3 DNA: TGTGCCAGCAGCTTGACGGACGGTTCCTACGAGCAGTACTTC
V gene: TRBV28; D gene: TRBD1; clone size: NA; J gene: TRBJ1-5; CDR3 protein: CASSSKAGGRQPQHF; CDR3 DNA: TGTGCCAGCAGTTCTAAGGCAGGGGGCAGACAGCCCCAGCATTTT
V gene: TRBV3-1/TRBV3-2; D gene: NA; clone size: NA; J gene: TRBJ1-1; CDR3 protein: CASSQDQGLDAFF; CDR3 DNA: TGTGCCAGCAGCCAAGATCAGGGGTTAGACGCTTTCTTT
V gene: TRBV15; D gene: TRBD2; clone size: NA; J gene: TRBJ2-5; CDR3 protein: CATSSRLAETQYF; CDR3 DNA: TGTGCCACCAGCAGCAGACTAGCGGAGACCCAGTACTTC
V gene: TRBV15; D gene: NA; clone size: NA; J gene: TRBJ2-1; CDR3 protein: CATSRPQYNEQFF; CDR3 DNA: TGTGCCACCAGCCGCCCTCAATACAATGAGCAGTTCTTC
V gene: TRBV6-6; D gene: TRBD2; clone size: NA; J gene: TRBJ2-7; CDR3 protein: CASTRRGSEQYF; CDR3 DNA: TGTGCCAGCACCCGTCGCGGGAGCGAGCAGTACTTC
V gene: TRBV9; D gene: NA; clone size: NA; J gene: TRBJ1-3; CDR3 protein: CASSVGPENTIYF; CDR3 DNA: TGTGCCAGCAGCGTCGGGCCTGAAAACACCATATATTTT
V gene: TRBV29-1; D gene: TRBD1; clone size: NA; J gene: TRBJ1-1; CDR3 protein: CSAEGDRGTEAFF; CDR3 DNA: TGCAGCGCCGAGGGGGACAGAGGCACTGAAGCTTTCTTT
V gene: TRBV11-3; D gene: TRBD1; clone size: few; J gene: TRBJ1-2; CDR3 protein: CASSSWDRTDYGYTF; CDR3 DNA: TGTGCCAGCAGCAGCTGGGACAGGACTGACTATGGCTACACCTTC
V gene: TRBV28; D gene: TRBD1; clone size: NA; J gene: TRBJ1-3; CDR3 protein: CASIPQGAGNTIYF; CDR3 DNA: TGTGCCAGCATTCCACAGGGGGCTGGAAACACCATATATTTT
V gene: TRBV29-1; D gene: TRBD1; clone size: NA; J gene: TRBJ1-1; CDR3 protein: CSVERTGTAFF; CDR3 DNA: TGCAGCGTTGAACGGACAGGCACAGCTTTCTTT
V gene: TRBV7-6; D gene: TRBD2; clone size: NA; J gene: TRBJ2-7; CDR3 protein: CASSSASGDYEQYF; CDR3 DNA: TGTGCCAGCAGCTCTGCTAGCGGAGACTACGAGCAGTACTTC
V gene: TRBV19; D gene: NA; clone size: once; J gene: TRBJ1-1; CDR3 protein: CASSIDGAGNTEAFF; CDR3 DNA: TGTGCCAGTAGTATAGACGGGGCTGGGAACACTGAAGCTTTCTTT
V gene: TRBV28; D gene: NA; clone size: NA; J gene: TRBJ2-1; CDR3 protein: CASSPRGTGIRNEQFF; CDR3 DNA: TGTGCCAGCAGTCCCCGGGGTACGGGGATACGCAATGAGCAGTTCTTC
V gene: TRBV4-3; D gene: TRBD1; clone size: NA; J gene: TRBJ1-5; CDR3 protein: CASSQGSGTGDQPQHF; CDR3 DNA: TGCGCCAGCAGCCAAGGCTCGGGGACAGGGGATCAGCCCCAGCATTTT
V gene: TRBV6-5; D gene: TRBD1; clone size: NA; J gene: TRBJ2-7; CDR3 protein: CASSYRDRVYEQYF; CDR3 DNA: TGTGCCAGCAGTTACCGGGACAGGGTCTACGAGCAGTACTTC
V gene: TRBV19; D gene: NA; clone size: NA; J gene: TRBJ2-2; CDR3 protein: CASTSTVGHSGELFF; CDR3 DNA: TGTGCCAGTACCTCGACAGTCGGACATAGCGGGGAGCTGTTTTTT
V gene: TRBV11-3; D gene: NA; clone size: NA; J gene: TRBJ1-1; CDR3 protein: CASRRAPVRDTEAFF; CDR3 DNA: TGTGCCAGTCGGCGGGCCCCCGTACGAGACACTGAAGCTTTCTTT
V gene: TRBV2; D gene: TRBD1; clone size: NA; J gene: TRBJ1-2; CDR3 protein: CASSERDRALRKGYTF; CDR3 DNA: TGTGCCAGCAGTGAACGGGACAGGGCCCTCCGGAAGGGCTACACCTTC
V gene: TRBV7-6; D gene: TRBD2; clone size: NA; J gene: TRBJ2-1; CDR3 protein: CASSGSLGAGGRSYNEQFF; CDR3 DNA: TGTGCCAGCAGCGGCTCCCTCGGGGCGGGAGGCCGATCCTACAATGAGCAGTTCTTC
V gene: TRBV21-1; D gene: NA; clone size: NA; J gene: TRBJ1-1; CDR3 protein: CASSKAGLGNTEAFF; CDR3 DNA: TGTGCCAGCAGCAAAGCGGGGCTGGGGAACACTGAAGCTTTCTTT
V gene: TRBV24-1; D gene: NA; clone size: once; J gene: TRBJ1-5; CDR3 protein: CATSDSKDSKVDQPQHF; CDR3 DNA: TGTGCCACCAGTGATTCGAAGGACAGTAAGGTTGATCAGCCCCAGCATTTT
V gene: TRBV29-1; D gene: NA; clone size: NA; J gene: TRBJ1-5; CDR3 protein: CSVTFGNNQPQHF; CDR3 DNA: TGCAGCGTTACATTCGGGAACAATCAGCCCCAGCATTTT
V gene: TRBV10-3; D gene: TRBD1; clone size: NA; J gene: TRBJ1-2; CDR3 protein: CAYRDRDGYGYTF; CDR3 DNA: TGTGCCTACCGGGACAGGGACGGCTATGGCTACACCTTC
V gene: TRBV29-1; D gene: NA; clone size: NA; J gene: TRBJ1-1; CDR3 protein: CSAFLEDTEAFF; CDR3 DNA: TGCAGCGCCTTTCTAGAGGACACTGAAGCTTTCTTT
V gene: TRBV7-9; D gene: NA; clone size: NA; J gene: TRBJ1-4; CDR3 protein: CASSLAQGYSEKLFF; CDR3 DNA: TGTGCCAGCAGCTTAGCTCAGGGGTACAGTGAAAAACTGTTTTTT
V gene: TRBV7-2; D gene: TRBD1; clone size: few; J gene: TRBJ1-4; CDR3 protein: CASSLAGTGTGNEKLFF; CDR3 DNA: TGTGCCAGCAGCTTAGCCGGGACAGGGACCGGTAATGAAAAACTGTTTTTT
V gene: TRBV4-3; D gene: NA; clone size: NA; J gene: TRBJ2-7; CDR3 protein: CASSQFGGPYEQYF; CDR3 DNA: TGCGCCAGCAGCCAATTCGGGGGGCCCTACGAGCAGTACTTC
V gene: TRBV29-1; D gene: TRBD2; clone size: NA; J gene: TRBJ2-1; CDR3 protein: CSVDRTSGYNEQFF; CDR3 DNA: TGCAGCGTTGATCGGACTAGCGGCTATAATGAGCAGTTCTTC
V gene: TRBV27; D gene: NA; clone size: NA; J gene: TRBJ2-1; CDR3 protein: CASTPLPPLSEQFF; CDR3 DNA: TGTGCCAGCACTCCCCTGCCACCGCTGAGTGAGCAGTTCTTC
V gene: TRBV19; D gene: NA; clone size: NA; J gene: TRBJ2-7; CDR3 protein: CASSISGGEEQYF; CDR3 DNA: TGTGCCAGTAGTATAAGCGGTGGCGAGGAGCAGTACTTC
V gene: TRBV9; D gene: NA; clone size: NA; J gene: TRBJ1-1; CDR3 protein: CASSVDFTGNTEAFF; CDR3 DNA: TGTGCCAGCAGCGTAGATTTCACCGGGAACACTGAAGCTTTCTTT
V gene: TRBV11-3; D gene: NA; clone size: NA; J gene: TRBJ2-7; CDR3 protein: CASRQPGLEQYF; CDR3 DNA: TGTGCCAGCAGGCAGCCGGGTCTAGAGCAGTACTTC
V gene: TRBV6-5; D gene: NA; clone size: NA; J gene: TRBJ1-1; CDR3 protein: CASKDSLNTEAFF; CDR3 DNA: TGTGCCAGCAAGGACAGCTTGAACACTGAAGCTTTCTTT
V gene: TRBV30; D gene: NA; clone size: NA; J gene: TRBJ1-2; CDR3 protein: CAWSKALEYGYTF; CDR3 DNA: TGTGCCTGGAGTAAGGCTTTAGAGTATGGCTACACCTTC
V gene: TRBV5-1; D gene: TRBD1; clone size: NA; J gene: TRBJ2-5; CDR3 protein: CASSHGQGWTETQYF; CDR3 DNA: TGCGCCAGCAGCCACGGACAGGGTTGGACCGAGACCCAGTACTTC
V gene: TRBV5-8; D gene: NA; clone size: once; J gene: TRBJ1-6; CDR3 protein: CASSLGAGSSPLHF; CDR3 DNA: TGTGCCAGCAGCTTGGGGGCGGGATCTTCACCCCTCCACTTT
V gene: TRBV6-4; D gene: NA; clone size: once; J gene: TRBJ2-5; CDR3 protein: CASSEPRQVEETQYF; CDR3 DNA: TGTGCCAGCAGTGAACCCCGACAGGTAGAAGAGACCCAGTACTTC
V gene: TRBV2; D gene: TRBD1; clone size: NA; J gene: TRBJ1-5; CDR3 protein: CASRGTGNQPQHF; CDR3 DNA: TGTGCCAGCAGAGGGACAGGCAATCAGCCCCAGCATTTT
V gene: TRBV18; D gene: TRBD1; clone size: NA; J gene: TRBJ1-1; CDR3 protein: CASSPLRGQGVVEAFF; CDR3 DNA: TGTGCCAGCTCACCACTGCGGGGACAGGGGGTGGTGGAGGCTTTCTTT
V gene: TRBV28; D gene: NA; clone size: NA; J gene: TRBJ1-4; CDR3 protein: CASSQLNEKLFF; CDR3 DNA: TGTGCCAGCAGTCAGCTGAATGAAAAACTGTTTTTT
V gene: TRBV10-3; D gene: NA; clone size: NA; J gene: TRBJ2-1; CDR3 protein: CAIGDEQFF; CDR3 DNA: TGTGCCATCGGTGATGAGCAGTTCTTC
V gene: TRBV19; D gene: TRBD2; clone size: NA; J gene: TRBJ2-3; CDR3 protein: CASSRPGTSGRNTDTQYF; CDR3 DNA: TGTGCCAGTAGTCGCCCCGGGACTAGCGGGAGGAACACAGATACGCAGTATTTT